A single sample is the source of the 29 T cell receptor beta chains below, sequenced in a study of blood T cell repertoires in COVID-19. Sequencing was performed with immunoSEQ multiplex PCR; in TCRdb, only in-frame clones are kept and a portion is missing. The sample has some 220,000 clones, 82% seen once; the top ten hold 5.2%. Material: peripheral blood. The source is a woman aged 70 to 79 with COVID-19, enrolled during active disease.

The chain links TRBV15 to TRBJ2-6, with 9 nucleotides matching TRBD1. J lost 2 bases, V lost 0 bases, and 8 bases had no gene match. This CDR3 has 19 amino acids. Germline CDR1 and CDR2: LNHNV and YYDKDF (reference sequence). CDR3 sequence: CATSRDRRTGVTGANVLTF. The CDR3 DNA reads TGTGCCACCAGCAGAGATCGAAGGACAGGGGTTACTGGGGCCAACGTCCTGACTTTC.

The rearrangement links TRBV5-1 to TRBJ1-1, with 7 bases fitting TRBD1. The CDR3 length is 15 residues. The V and J ends lost 0 bases and 4 bases, in that order; junction bases with no gene match: 6. Germline CDR1 SGHRS, CDR2 YFSETQ. Written as DNA, the CDR3 is TGCGCCAGCAGCTTGGGGGGACAGCGAGGCACTGAAGCTTTCTTT. This encodes CASSLGGQRGTEAFF. Supplemented by reference TRBV5-1 and TRBJ1-1, the full variable domain reads KAGVTQTPRYLIKTRGQQVTLSCSPISGHRSVSWYQQTPGQGLQFLFEYFSETQRNKGNFPGRFSGRQFSNSRSEMNVSTLELGDSALYLCASSLGGQRGTEAFFGQGTRLTVV.

The chain links TRBV6-5 to TRBJ1-6; a possible D gene is TRBD1 (5 bases). The ends were cut back, 2 bases at V and 6 bases at J, with 14 bases in the middle. Germline lookup yields CDR1 MNHEY and CDR2 SVGAGI. The CDR3 consists of 16 residues. DNA of the CDR3: TGTGCCAGCAGTTACGACCTCGGGGGAGGTAATTCACCCCTCCACTTT. Protein product: CASSYDLGGGNSPLHF.

V and J are TRBV27 and TRBJ2-1, with 9 nucleotides matching TRBD1. The CDR3 extends over 15 amino acids. The germline V gene has CDR1 MNHEY and CDR2 SMNVEV (reference sequence). The ends lost 5 bases at V and 4 bases at J; junction bases unmatched: 6. In DNA form, the CDR3 reads TGTGCCAGCAGTACCCGGGACAGGGATTACAATGAGCAGTTCTTC. Its protein is CASSTRDRDYNEQFF.

The chain has TRBV10-1 and TRBJ1-5; 8 nucleotides align to TRBD1. The CDR3 runs 14 residues. Germline CDR1 WNHNN, CDR2 SYGVQD (reference sequence). The V gene end was trimmed by 9 bases and the J gene end by 6 bases; junction bases not matched to a gene: 10. The CDR3 DNA reads TGCGCCAGTACGACAGGGGAAGTATGTCAGCCCCAGCATTTT. Protein sequence: CASTTGEVCQPQHF.

The chain employs TRBV18 and TRBJ1-5; D might be TRBD1 (5 bases). CDR1 is KGHSH and CDR2 is LQKENI in the germline V gene. The germline V and J ends were trimmed by 3 bases and 4 bases, with 7 bases remaining between them. This CDR3 has 13 residues. Here the CDR3 DNA reads TGTGCCAGCTCACCGGCAGGGAATCAGCCCCAGCATTTT. Its translation: CASSPAGNQPQHF.

The rearrangement uses TRBV27 and TRBJ2-7, with 10 bases aligning to TRBD2. CDR1 and CDR2 (germline): MNHEY, SMNVEV (reference sequence). V lost 5 bases, J lost 6 bases, and 10 bases stayed unmatched. There are 15 residues in the CDR3. CDR3 residues: CASSPRTSGMGEQYF. CDR3 coding DNA: TGTGCCAGCAGTCCCCGGACTAGCGGAATGGGCGAGCAGTACTTC.

The chain has TRBV7-9 and TRBJ2-1, with 7 bases matching TRBD2. The CDR3 runs 14 residues. Trimming removed 1 base from V and 10 bases from J; junction bases left unmatched: 7. Germline V gene sequence: CDR1 SEHNR, CDR2 FQNEAQ (reference sequence). The CDR3 loop reads CASSLDSGLREQFF. The CDR3 region has the DNA TGTGCCAGCAGCTTAGATAGCGGGTTACGGGAGCAGTTCTTC.

The chain joins TRBV21-1 to TRBJ2-1; TRBD2 is taken as the D call from the table, unchecked against the DNA. TRBV21-1 is an annotated pseudogene. CDR3 length equals 15 residues. The CDR3 region has the DNA TGTGCCAGCACCGAGGGACTAGCGGCCTACAATGAGCAGTTCTTC. The encoded protein is CASTEGLAAYNEQFF.

This clone was seen just once. This chain uses TRBV10-3 with TRBJ2-1; tentative D call: TRBD2 (6 bases). The CDR3 contains 13 residues. From germline, CDR1 is ENHRY and CDR2 SYGVKD. The V gene lost 4 bases and the J gene lost 8 bases, with 12 bases spanning the gap. As DNA, the CDR3 is TGTGCCATCAGTGTGGAGGGAGCTCATGAGCAGTTCTTC. This codes for CAISVEGAHEQFF.

This clone has only one observation. This chain connects TRBV28 to TRBJ2-7; D possibly corresponds to TRBD1 (5 bases). The ends were cut back, 6 bases at V and 2 bases at J, with 14 bases in the middle. The CDR3 has 14 amino acids. Germline CDR1 MDHEN, CDR2 SYDVKM. The CDR3 loop is CASSPSGNPYEQYF. The CDR3 DNA is TGTGCCAGCAGCCCGTCAGGGAACCCCTACGAGCAGTACTTC.

CDR3 residues: CASSFSGIAYEQYF. CDR3 nucleotide sequence: TGTGCCAGCAGCTTTAGCGGGATTGCCTACGAGCAGTACTTC. This rearrangement joins TRBV13 to TRBJ2-7, with TRBD2 matching 8 bases. Germline CDR1 reads PRHDT; CDR2 reads FYEKMQ (reference sequence). V shed 3 bases, J shed 2 bases, and the junction held 3 bases outside the gene matches. The CDR3 runs to 14 residues.

CDR3 sequence: CAWARGDSSSYNEQFF. CDR3 nucleotides: TGTGCCTGGGCCCGCGGGGACTCGAGCTCCTACAATGAGCAGTTCTTC. V gene TRBV30 combines with J gene TRBJ2-1; possibly TRBD2 for D (6 bases). V was shortened by 5 bases and J by 0 bases, with 17 bases between the two germline ends. CDR1 is GTSNPN and CDR2 is SVGIG in the germline V gene (reference sequence). This CDR3 has 16 amino acids.

Only a few counts were recorded for this clone. The chain employs TRBV5-1 and TRBJ2-7; 7 bases fit TRBD1. V shed 3 bases and J 2 bases; nucleotides not matched to a gene: 8. The CDR3 has 15 residues. CDR1 is SGHRS, CDR2 YFSETQ, per germline. CDR3 DNA: TGCGCCAGCAGCTCGCTACAGGGGCCCCCCTACGAGCAGTACTTC. It encodes CASSSLQGPPYEQYF.

V gene TRBV7-6 combines with J gene TRBJ2-5, with D maybe TRBD2 (5 bases). V dropped 4 bases and J dropped 2 bases, with 8 bases sitting between them. The V gene's germline CDR1 is SGHVS and CDR2 FNYEAQ. The CDR3 totals 13 residues. The CDR3 DNA follows: TGTGCCAGCAGCTCTATAGCGCAAGAGACCCAGTACTTC. Its translation is CASSSIAQETQYF.

The CDR3 sequence: CASSGGNRGLADTQYF. As DNA, the CDR3 is TGTGCCAGCAGTGGGGGGAACAGGGGGCTGGCAGATACGCAGTATTTT. The rearrangement links TRBV2 to TRBJ2-3; 9 bases are a match to TRBD1. Trimming took 4 bases from V and 4 from J; bases not matched to a gene: 9. Germline V gives CDR1 SNHLY, CDR2 FYNNEI. The length of the CDR3 is 16 residues.

The chain carries TRBV10-3 and TRBJ1-5; 7 nucleotides agree with TRBD1. The CDR3 runs 14 residues. V lost 3 bases to trimming and J lost 4 bases; unmatched junction nucleotides: 3. From germline, CDR1 is ENHRY and CDR2 SYGVKD. CDR3 amino acids: CAISEQGQNQPQHF. Written as DNA, the CDR3 is TGTGCCATCAGTGAACAGGGGCAAAATCAGCCCCAGCATTTT.

The sample holds one count of this clone. The genes are TRBV19 and TRBJ2-6, with D possibly matching TRBD1 (5 bases). The V end was cut by 6 bases, the J end by 0 bases, with 9 bases between. The germline V gene encodes CDR1 LNHDA and CDR2 SQIVND (reference sequence). There are 15 residues in the CDR3. CDR3 residues: CASRPRVSGANVLTF. CDR3 sequence (DNA): TGTGCCAGTAGACCCAGGGTCTCTGGGGCCAACGTCCTGACTTTC.

This clone was detected once. V is TRBV28 and J is TRBJ1-5; perhaps TRBD1 as D (6 bases). The V gene's germline CDR1 is MDHEN and CDR2 SYDVKM. This CDR3 is 15 amino acids long. Trimming removed 7 bases at V and 0 bases at J, with 13 bases between. DNA of the CDR3: TGTGCCAGCAAACAGGGAGTAAGTAGCAATCAGCCCCAGCATTTT. It yields the protein CASKQGVSSNQPQHF.

J is TRBJ2-6 and V is TRBV15; tentative D call: TRBD1 (5 bases). V gave up 0 bases and J gave up 0 bases, with 12 bases separating them. The germline CDR1 and CDR2 sequences are LNHNV and YYDKDF (reference sequence). The CDR3 covers 18 residues. The CDR3 bases are TGTGCCACCAGCAGAGAGTGGGGCCAGTTCTCTGGGGCCAACGTCCTGACTTTC. Translated, it gives CATSREWGQFSGANVLTF.

This clone was counted a single time. The chain joins TRBV7-2 to TRBJ2-3, with D uncertain. With 1 base removed from V and 3 bases from J, the gap between germline ends came to 8 bases. This CDR3 region has 14 residues. Per the germline V gene, CDR1 is SGHTA and CDR2 is FQGNSA. CDR3 sequence (DNA): TGTGCCAGCAGCTTAGGAGAAACTACAGATACGCAGTATTTT. This encodes CASSLGETTDTQYF.

The chain carries TRBV30 and TRBJ1-2; D is possibly TRBD1 (5 bases). Germline CDR1 reads GTSNPN; CDR2 reads SVGIG (reference sequence). This CDR3 region has 15 residues. V was shortened by 2 bases and J by 0 bases, with 13 bases between the two germline ends. CDR3 coding DNA: TGTGCCTGGAGTCTCCCCAGGGAAGCTAACTATGGCTACACCTTC. It specifies CAWSLPREANYGYTF.

The chain couples TRBV6-5 to TRBJ1-1, with D possibly TRBD1 on 5 matching bases. Germline lookup yields CDR1 MNHEY and CDR2 SVGAGI. V lost 0 bases, J lost 0 bases, and 8 bases lay in between. The CDR3 consists of 15 residues. The CDR3 sequence is CASSYSGGMNTEAFF. The CDR3 bases are TGTGCCAGCAGTTACTCGGGGGGGATGAACACTGAAGCTTTCTTT.

The CDR3 spells CAIKGGLNTGELFF. CDR3 coding DNA: TGTGCCATCAAAGGAGGGTTGAACACCGGGGAGCTGTTTTTT. The chain joins TRBV10-3 to TRBJ2-2; a possible D gene is TRBD2 (6 bases). The CDR3 has 14 residues. Trimming left V 7 bases short and J 1 base short, with 10 bases between. The V gene's germline CDR1 is ENHRY and CDR2 SYGVKD.

This chain uses TRBV2 with TRBJ2-2, with 9 bases matching TRBD2. The CDR3 is 16 amino acids. The J segment lost 3 bases and the V segment lost 4 bases, leaving 6 bases of the junction unmatched. Germline values: CDR1 SNHLY, CDR2 FYNNEI. CDR3: CASSAGSGGHTGELFF. CDR3 in DNA: TGTGCCAGCAGTGCGGGTAGCGGGGGACACACCGGGGAGCTGTTTTTT.

The rearrangement links TRBV11-2 to TRBJ1-5; 8 bases align to TRBD1. Germline V lookup: CDR1 SGHAT, CDR2 FQNNGV. This CDR3 has 16 residues. V gave up 2 bases and J gave up 3 bases; unmatched junction bases: 6. The CDR3 DNA is TGTGCCAGCAGCTTAAAGGACAGGGTGAACAATCAGCCCCAGCATTTT. It encodes CASSLKDRVNNQPQHF.

This sequence joins TRBV4-1 and TRBJ1-1, with 11 bases aligning to TRBD1. Germline-derived CDR1 and CDR2 are MGHRA and YSYEKL. The CDR3 contains 20 residues. V was clipped by 1 base and J by 3 bases; unmatched bases: 16. CDR3 coding DNA: TGCGCCAGCAGCCAAGGCCTTCCCGGGACAGGGGGAACTAGGGACACTGAAGCTTTCTTT. Its translation is CASSQGLPGTGGTRDTEAFF.

The chain combines TRBV6-5 with TRBJ2-1; D possibly corresponds to TRBD1 (5 bases). The CDR3 is 15 residues long. With 2 bases removed from V and 1 base from J, the gap between germline ends came to 9 bases. CDR1 is MNHEY and CDR2 is SVGAGI in the germline V gene. CDR3 sequence (DNA): TGTGCCAGCAGTTACGCAGGGCTGTCCTACAATGAGCAGTTCTTC. The encoded protein is CASSYAGLSYNEQFF.

This clone was counted between two and nine times. The V and J genes are TRBV6-5 and TRBJ1-2; D not certain. The CDR3 is 15 amino acids. The ends were cut back, 5 bases at V and 3 bases at J, with 16 bases in the middle. Germline V gene sequence: CDR1 MNHEY, CDR2 SVGAGI. CDR3 bases: TGTGCCAGCAGTCGCTCGAGGCCCCGCGACTATGGCTACACCTTC. Encoded protein: CASSRSRPRDYGYTF.